This passage covers 20 T cell receptor beta chains from one sample sequenced in a study of cytomegalovirus exposure and HLA in healthy donors. Sequenced by immunoSEQ multiplex PCR; TCRdb stores in-frame clones only, minus some. The data show about 330,000 clones, about nine tenths seen once. The sequenced material came from PBMCs. The receptor set was obtained from a woman aged 18-29 years in good health and CMV-seronegative.

The gene calls are TRBV11-1 and TRBJ2-4, with D possibly matching TRBD2 (6 bases). Germline V gives CDR1 SGHAT, CDR2 FQDESV (reference sequence). V lost 1 base and J lost 3, with 10 bases in between. CDR3 length: 15 residues. CDR3 amino acids: CASSLEGSGKNIQYF. CDR3 DNA: TGTGCCAGCAGCTTAGAGGGTAGCGGCAAAAACATTCAGTACTTC.

This clone appeared once. V gene TRBV6-1 combines with J gene TRBJ2-7, with TRBD1 matching 8 bases. V was clipped by 2 bases and J by 6 bases; unmatched bases: 12. This CDR3 contains 16 residues. Per germline, CDR1 MNHNS and CDR2 SASEGT. CDR3 protein: CASSEWGGQGLGEQYF. CDR3 DNA sequence: TGTGCCAGCAGTGAATGGGGCGGACAGGGTTTAGGCGAGCAGTACTTC.

This chain connects TRBV29-1 to TRBJ2-1; 10 positions match TRBD2. Losses at the gene ends were 4 bases for V and 0 bases for J; bases not matched to a gene: 3. This CDR3 contains 15 residues. CDR1 and CDR2 from the germline V gene are SQVTM and ANQGSEA. CDR3 DNA: TGCAGCGTTGGAGCGGGAGGGAGCTCCTACAATGAGCAGTTCTTC. This translates into CSVGAGGSSYNEQFF.

The genes are TRBV27 and TRBJ2-2; no clear D gene. The germline V gene has CDR1 MNHEY and CDR2 SMNVEV (reference sequence). The length of the CDR3 is 13 residues. V was trimmed by 1 base and J by 6 bases, leaving 6 bases between them. The CDR3 nucleotides are TGTGCCAGCAGTTTATATCGTCCCGGGGAGCTGTTTTTT. Its protein product is CASSLYRPGELFF.

This clone was seen only once. The V and J genes are TRBV4-3 and TRBJ1-1; TRBD1 matches 7 bases. The V gene's germline CDR1 is LGHNA and CDR2 YSLEER. Trimming removed 0 bases from V and 11 bases from J; junction bases left unmatched: 24. The CDR3 is 19 residues long. The CDR3 bases are TGCGCCAGCAGCCAAGATCCGTTTGAGGGACAGCCATTTTCAGGGTGGGCTTTCTTT. Encoded protein: CASSQDPFEGQPFSGWAFF.

The J gene is TRBJ1-1, the V gene TRBV7-2; D is possibly TRBD1 (5 bases). Trimming cost V 5 bases and J 0 bases, with 10 bases left between them. Germline CDR1 reads SGHTA; CDR2 reads FQGNSA. The length of the CDR3 is 14 residues. Here the CDR3 DNA reads TGTGCCAGCAGCCCCGGACACGTGAACACTGAAGCTTTCTTT. This encodes CASSPGHVNTEAFF.

The table lists this clone with a count of one. The genes are TRBV27 and TRBJ2-3; D might be TRBD1 (5 bases). CDR3 length: 15 residues. CDR1 MNHEY and CDR2 SMNVEV come from the germline V gene (reference sequence). Trimming left V 5 bases short and J 14 bases short, with 26 bases between. CDR3 nucleotides: TGTGCCAGCAGTCCGGACACACACGAAAACTCTTTATGGTATTTT. Translated: CASSPDTHENSLWYF.

The chain couples TRBV7-2 to TRBJ1-1, with 8 nucleotides matching TRBD1. Per germline, CDR1 SGHTA and CDR2 FQGNSA. V was clipped by 5 bases and J by 1 base; unmatched bases: 9. The CDR3 contains 16 residues. The CDR3 region is CASSANRGTRNTEAFF. The CDR3 bases are TGTGCCAGCAGCGCCAACAGGGGGACAAGGAACACTGAAGCTTTCTTT.

This clone was recorded a few times. The chain links TRBV21-1 to TRBJ1-2; no DNA check was done on the table's D call, TRBD1. TRBV21-1 counts as a pseudogene. The CDR3 is made up of 14 amino acids. The CDR3 region is CASTKRQTQYGYTF. The CDR3 region has the DNA TGTGCCAGCACTAAACGGCAGACACAGTATGGCTACACCTTC.

The rearrangement uses TRBV9 and TRBJ2-1, with TRBD2 as a possible D gene (6 bases). The V end lost 0 bases, the J end lost 8 bases, and 15 bases lay between the germline ends. The CDR3 has 15 amino acids. CDR1 is SGDLS, CDR2 YYNGEE, per germline. The CDR3 DNA reads TGTGCCAGCAGCGTAGCTAGCGCCCCTCGCCATGAGCAGTTCTTC. Translation gives CASSVASAPRHEQFF. The full variable domain, rest sourced from reference TRBV9 and TRBJ2-1, is DSGVTQTPKHLITATGQRVTLRCSPRSGDLSVYWYQQSLDQGLQFLIQYYNGEERAKGNILERFSAQQFPDLHSELNLSSLELGDSALYFCASSVASAPRHEQFFGPGTRLTVL.

This chain links TRBV27 with TRBJ1-2, with a tentative D call TRBD1 (6 bases). The CDR3 has 16 residues. The germline V gene encodes CDR1 MNHEY and CDR2 SMNVEV (reference sequence). The germline V and J ends were trimmed by 2 bases and 8 bases, with 21 bases remaining between them. The CDR3 nucleotides read TGTGCCAGCAGTTTACAGGCCCCCGGGACAACGTGGGGCTACACCTTC. The encoded protein is CASSLQAPGTTWGYTF.

V is TRBV7-2 and J is TRBJ2-1; D may be TRBD2 (7 bases). V was clipped by 8 bases and J by 6 bases, with 17 bases between them. Germline CDR1 and CDR2: SGHTA and FQGNSA. The CDR3 has 14 residues. This CDR3 is CASLRGGSSNEQFF. DNA for the CDR3: TGTGCCAGCCTTAGGGGGGGCTCGAGCAATGAGCAGTTCTTC.

The gene calls are TRBV6-5 and TRBJ2-7, with 10 positions matching TRBD1. Germline V gives CDR1 MNHEY, CDR2 SVGAGI. J was trimmed by 4 bases and V by 4 bases; bases with no gene match: 7. The length of the CDR3 is 15 residues. The CDR3 reads CASSSGQGGSYEQYF. Written as DNA, the CDR3 is TGTGCCAGCAGTTCCGGACAGGGGGGCTCTTACGAGCAGTACTTC.

V is TRBV18 and J is TRBJ2-1; 7 bases align to TRBD2. The ends lost 0 bases at V and 8 bases at J; junction bases unmatched: 10. This CDR3 contains 16 residues. CDR1 and CDR2 (germline): KGHSH, LQKENI. The CDR3 sequence: CASSPPRAGEVHEQFF. The CDR3 coding sequence is TGTGCCAGCTCACCACCCAGGGCGGGAGAGGTGCATGAGCAGTTCTTC.

This rearrangement joins TRBV28 to TRBJ2-7; 9 bases line up with TRBD1. The trim removed 6 bases at V and 9 bases at J, leaving 9 bases unmatched. The CDR3 covers 13 residues. CDR1 and CDR2 from the germline V gene are MDHEN and SYDVKM. The CDR3: CASSPGQGPPQYF. Here the CDR3 DNA reads TGTGCCAGCAGCCCGGGACAGGGCCCTCCGCAGTACTTC. The full variable domain, its missing parts supplied by reference TRBV28 and TRBJ2-7, is DVKVTQSSRYLVKRTGEKVFLECVQDMDHENMFWYRQDPGLGLRLIYFSYDVKMKEKGDIPEGYSVSREKKERFSLILESASTNQTSMYLCASSPGQGPPQYFGPGTRLTVT.

The V and J genes are TRBV10-3 and TRBJ2-7; D might be TRBD1 (6 bases). Trimming left V 7 bases short and J 0 bases short, with 13 bases between. CDR1 is ENHRY and CDR2 is SYGVKD in the germline V gene. This CDR3 has 14 residues. In nucleotides, the CDR3 is TGTGCCATCACTTCGGACAGATACTCCTACGAGCAGTACTTC. Protein: CAITSDRYSYEQYF.

This clone was observed a few times. This chain joins TRBV7-2 and TRBJ2-7; TRBD1 aligns across 8 bases. Per germline, CDR1 SGHTA and CDR2 FQGNSA. Germline trimming cut 0 bases from V and 5 bases from J; bases unmatched to any gene: 3. This CDR3 region has 14 residues. The CDR3 loop reads CASSLATGAHEQYF. DNA of the CDR3: TGTGCCAGCAGCTTAGCGACAGGGGCCCACGAGCAGTACTTC.

This rearrangement joins TRBV7-2 to TRBJ2-3; unclear D gene. Germline CDR1 is SGHTA and CDR2 is FQGNSA. Trimming took 1 base from V and 7 from J, leaving 6 bases between them. This CDR3 contains 12 residues. The CDR3 nucleotides read TGTGCCAGCAGCTTAGTACGGTATACGCAGTATTTT. Translated, it gives CASSLVRYTQYF.

There are many counts of this clone. This chain joins TRBV7-2 and TRBJ2-2, with 8 bases aligning to TRBD2. Germline CDR1 and CDR2: SGHTA and FQGNSA. V shed 3 bases and J 3 bases; nucleotides not matched to a gene: 6. This CDR3 comprises 16 residues. CDR3 in amino acids: CASSFLAGRHTGELFF. CDR3 coding DNA: TGTGCCAGCAGCTTCTTAGCGGGAAGACACACCGGGGAGCTGTTTTTT.

This clone was seen just once. The chain has TRBV13 and TRBJ2-3; D may be TRBD2 (5 bases). From germline, CDR1 is PRHDT and CDR2 FYEKMQ (reference sequence). This CDR3 has 12 residues. The V gene lost 4 bases and the J gene lost 10 bases, with 12 bases spanning the gap. In nucleotides, the CDR3 is TGTGCCAGCAGCTCTTGGACTTCCGCGCAGTATTTT. Its translation: CASSSWTSAQYF.